Presented here are 15 T cell receptor beta chains from one specimen sequenced in a study of blood T cell repertoires in COVID-19. Assay used: immunoSEQ multiplex PCR; TCRdb lists only in-frame clones, some missing. The sample yields more than 150,000 clones, roughly 80% seen once. The sample comprised PBMCs or T cells enriched from blood (not recorded which). The receptors come from a man aged 55 to 70 who had been exposed to COVID-19.

The chain recombines TRBV11-3 with TRBJ2-7; 9 nucleotides agree with TRBD2. The V and J ends lost 1 base and 7 bases, in that order; junction bases with no gene match: 2. The CDR3 contains 13 residues. Per the germline V gene, CDR1 is SGHNT and CDR2 is YENEEA. CDR3 protein: CASSLVLAGEQYF. In nucleotides, the CDR3 is TGTGCCAGCAGCTTAGTCCTAGCGGGAGAGCAGTACTTC.

The CDR3 region has the DNA TGCGCCAGCAGCTCCGGGACAGGAAACACCATATATTTT. This gives the protein CASSSGTGNTIYF. The gene calls are TRBV10-1 and TRBJ1-3; weak D call: TRBD1 (6 bases). Germline V gives CDR1 WNHNN, CDR2 SYGVQD (reference sequence). The CDR3 is 13 amino acids. Trimming took off 6 bases at V and 4 bases at J, with 10 bases between the two ends.

The gene calls are TRBV11-3 and TRBJ2-5; 7 bases align to TRBD2. Per germline, CDR1 SGHNT and CDR2 YENEEA. V lost 5 bases and J lost 5; bases outside the gene matches: 5. The CDR3 is 13 amino acids. The CDR3 coding sequence is TGTGCCAGCAGCGACTTCGGGGGGGAGACCCAGTACTTC. This sequence encodes CASSDFGGETQYF.

This clone was recorded a few times. The chain recombines TRBV13 with TRBJ1-4; D not certain. V was cut by 2 bases and J by 5 bases, with 6 bases left in between. The CDR3 totals 13 residues. The germline CDR1 and CDR2 sequences are PRHDT and FYEKMQ (reference sequence). The chain's CDR3 is CASSLPGNEKLFF. CDR3 coding DNA: TGTGCCAGCAGCTTACCGGGGAATGAAAAACTGTTTTTT.

The chain is built from TRBV19 and TRBJ2-1, with 10 bases matching TRBD2. In germline, CDR1 is LNHDA, CDR2 SQIVND (reference sequence). The CDR3 has 15 residues. V dropped 7 bases and J dropped 5; count of bases not matched to a gene: 8. The CDR3 reads CASTLAGENNNEQFF. For the CDR3, the DNA is TGTGCCAGTACCCTAGCGGGAGAGAATAACAATGAGCAGTTCTTC.

The chain has TRBV7-9 and TRBJ2-1, with 11 positions matching TRBD2. V shed 4 bases and J 3 bases; nucleotides not matched to a gene: 11. This CDR3 is built from 18 residues. Per germline, CDR1 SEHNR and CDR2 FQNEAQ (reference sequence). The CDR3 region has the DNA TGTGCCAGCAGCTCAGAGGCGGCCGGGACTAGCGGCTACAATGAGCAGTTCTTC. Residues: CASSSEAAGTSGYNEQFF. Variable domain in full (rest from reference TRBV7-9 and TRBJ2-1): DTGVSQNPRHKITKRGQNVTFRCDPISEHNRLYWYRQTLGQGPEFLTYFQNEAQLEKSRLLSDRFSAERPKGSFSTLEIQRTEQGDSAMYLCASSSEAAGTSGYNEQFFGPGTRLTVL.

This chain links TRBV5-1 with TRBJ1-2; D is possibly TRBD1 (5 bases). Trimming took 0 bases from V and 7 from J, leaving 10 bases between them. Germline V gene sequence: CDR1 SGHRS, CDR2 YFSETQ. This CDR3 is 13 amino acids long. The CDR3 bases are TGCGCCAGCAGCTTGGTAGGGGATTTTGGCTACACCTTC. It encodes CASSLVGDFGYTF. The variable domain in full, with the rest retrieved from reference TRBV5-1 and TRBJ1-2, is KAGVTQTPRYLIKTRGQQVTLSCSPISGHRSVSWYQQTPGQGLQFLFEYFSETQRNKGNFPGRFSGRQFSNSRSEMNVSTLELGDSALYLCASSLVGDFGYTFGSGTRLTVV.

This chain joins TRBV30 and TRBJ1-2; D remains unclear. This CDR3 region has 12 residues. Germline-derived CDR1 and CDR2 are GTSNPN and SVGIG (reference sequence). V dropped 0 bases and J dropped 4 bases, with 6 bases sitting between them. The CDR3 loop is CAWSVRSYGYTF. The CDR3 DNA sequence: TGTGCCTGGAGTGTCAGATCCTATGGCTACACCTTC.

This clone was counted a few times. V usage is TRBV27 and J usage is TRBJ2-1; 7 bases are shared with TRBD2. Per the germline V gene, CDR1 is MNHEY and CDR2 is SMNVEV (reference sequence). The CDR3 contains 16 residues. The J segment lost 2 bases and the V segment lost 6 bases, leaving 10 bases of the junction unmatched. The CDR3 nucleotides are TGTGCCAGCAGCACCCCCGTCGGACTAGCCTACAATGAGCAGTTCTTC. It specifies CASSTPVGLAYNEQFF.

In its sample, this clone was seen a few times. Other DNA sequences within the sample encode an identical CDR3. CDR3 nucleotides: TGTGCCAGCTCACCGGGACTAGCCAAAAACATTCAGTACTTC. Residues: CASSPGLAKNIQYF. V is TRBV18 and J is TRBJ2-4; D might be TRBD2 (6 bases). The CDR3 loop spans 14 amino acids. Trimming removed 3 bases at V and 0 bases at J, with 6 bases between. Germline V gives CDR1 KGHSH, CDR2 LQKENI. The entire variable domain, with the rest obtained from reference TRBV18 and TRBJ2-4, is as follows: NAGVMQNPRHLVRRRGQEARLRCSPMKGHSHVYWYRQLPEEGLKFMVYLQKENIIDESGMPKERFSAEFPKEGPSILRIQQVVRGDSAAYFCASSPGLAKNIQYFGAGTRLSVL.

V usage is TRBV4-3 and J usage is TRBJ2-7; 7 nucleotides agree with TRBD1. V shed 6 bases, J shed 6 bases, and the junction held 5 bases outside the gene matches. CDR3 size: 12 residues. The germline V gene has CDR1 LGHNA and CDR2 YSLEER. The CDR3 region has the DNA TGCGCCAGCAGACACAGGGGATGCGAGCAGTACTTC. Translating it yields CASRHRGCEQYF.

The gene calls are TRBV6-1 and TRBJ2-3; TRBD2 agrees at 14 bases. The CDR3 covers 16 residues. Germline lookup yields CDR1 MNHNS and CDR2 SASEGT. Trimming at V came to 4 bases and at J to 2 bases, leaving 2 bases not matched to a gene. CDR3 sequence reads: CASSGLAGGDTDTQYF. Written as DNA, the CDR3 is TGTGCCAGCAGTGGACTAGCGGGAGGGGACACAGATACGCAGTATTTT.

The table lists this clone with a count of one. This chain links TRBV9 with TRBJ1-1; no clear D. The ends were cut back, 3 bases at V and 0 bases at J, with 15 bases in the middle. Looked up from germline, CDR1 is SGDLS and CDR2 is YYNGEE. This CDR3 spans 16 amino acids. DNA of the CDR3: TGTGCCAGCAGCGCTCAGGTCGGAGGCATGAACACTGAAGCTTTCTTT. Translating gives CASSAQVGGMNTEAFF.

The chain joins TRBV6-1 to TRBJ2-3; D may be TRBD2 (5 bases). CDR1 is MNHNS, CDR2 SASEGT, per germline. Between the trimmed V and J ends, which lost 1 base and 4 bases, there was a span of 9 bases. CDR3 length: 14 amino acids. This CDR3 reads CASSEGRGADTQYF. As DNA, the CDR3 is TGTGCCAGCAGTGAAGGTCGGGGTGCAGATACGCAGTATTTT.

The chain carries TRBV2 and TRBJ2-3, with 8 bases matching TRBD2. CDR3 length equals 17 residues. Germline CDR1 is SNHLY and CDR2 is FYNNEI. J lost 0 bases, V lost 1 base, and 6 bases had no gene match. The DNA for the CDR3 is TGTGCCAGCAGTGAAGAGAATAGCGGGACTAGCACAGATACGCAGTATTTT. Its protein product is CASSEENSGTSTDTQYF.